Following are 32 T cell receptor beta chains from one sample sequenced in a study of radiotherapy plus CTLA-4 blockade in lung cancer. Assay used: immunoSEQ multiplex PCR; TCRdb lists only in-frame clones, some missing. The sample has tens of thousands of clones; about 79% are singletons. The source was peripheral blood, collected from a patient treated with radiotherapy plus ipilimumab. These TCRs come from a human donor with non-small cell lung cancer who had a partial response to radiotherapy plus ipilimumab. Some clones in this sample may be carry-over from other donors' samples.

As for this clone: A read error may account for a junction end that differs from germline. This chain joins TRBV6-5 and TRBJ1-3; no definite D call. CDR1 is MNHEY and CDR2 is SVGAGI in the germline V gene. CDR3 size: 15 residues. This CDR3 reads CACSYSAGSGNTIYF. The CDR3 DNA sequence: TGTGCCTGCAGTTACTCGGCAGGTTCTGGAAACACCATATATTTT.

This clone showed up just a few times. The chain carries TRBV5-3 and TRBJ2-1; D uncertain. TRBV5-3 qualifies as an ORF whose function is uncertain. The CDR3 runs to 13 residues. Trimming left V 1 base short and J 6 bases short, with 8 bases between. CDR3 loop: CARSLITANEQFF. In DNA, the CDR3 is TGTGCCAGAAGCTTGATAACAGCCAATGAGCAGTTCTTC.

J is TRBJ2-1 and V is TRBV9, with TRBD2 matching over 12 bases. The ends lost 3 bases at V and 0 bases at J; junction bases unmatched: 10. This CDR3 spans 19 amino acids. Per germline, CDR1 SGDLS and CDR2 YYNGEE. DNA for the CDR3: TGTGCCAGCAGCGCTCAGACTAGCGGGGGACTTGCCTCCTACAATGAGCAGTTCTTC. Translated: CASSAQTSGGLASYNEQFF.

The CDR3 region is CASSSSPRGGPYEQYF. The CDR3 nucleotides are TGTGCCAGCAGTTCATCCCCGCGGGGGGGACCCTACGAGCAGTACTTC. The gene calls are TRBV27 and TRBJ2-7; 9 positions match TRBD2. Per the germline V gene, CDR1 is MNHEY and CDR2 is SMNVEV (reference sequence). The J segment lost 2 bases and the V segment lost 4 bases, leaving 9 bases of the junction unmatched. This CDR3 region has 16 residues.

This chain uses TRBV9 with TRBJ2-1; weak D call: TRBD1 (6 bases). The germline gives CDR1 SGDLS, CDR2 YYNGEE. The CDR3 spans 17 residues. Trimming took off 4 bases at V and 2 bases at J, with 19 bases between the two ends. The CDR3 loop reads CASSLRTEGVAYNEQFF. For the CDR3, the DNA is TGTGCCAGCAGCCTACGGACAGAGGGAGTGGCCTACAATGAGCAGTTCTTC. The complete variable domain, with remaining parts taken from reference TRBV9 and TRBJ2-1, reads DSGVTQTPKHLITATGQRVTLRCSPRSGDLSVYWYQQSLDQGLQFLIQYYNGEERAKGNILERFSAQQFPDLHSELNLSSLELGDSALYFCASSLRTEGVAYNEQFFGPGTRLTVL.

The chain uses TRBV7-9 and TRBJ2-1; TRBD2 aligns across 9 bases. In germline, CDR1 is SEHNR, CDR2 FQNEAQ (reference sequence). The V and J ends lost 7 bases and 6 bases, in that order; junction bases with no gene match: 7. This CDR3 is 14 amino acids long. The CDR3 sequence: CASTRLAAGNEQFF. CDR3 coding DNA: TGTGCCAGCACGCGACTAGCGGCGGGCAATGAGCAGTTCTTC. The full variable domain, completed using reference TRBV7-9 and TRBJ2-1, is DTGVSQNPRHKITKRGQNVTFRCDPISEHNRLYWYRQTLGQGPEFLTYFQNEAQLEKSRLLSDRFSAERPKGSFSTLEIQRTEQGDSAMYLCASTRLAAGNEQFFGPGTRLTVL.

V is TRBV10-3 and J is TRBJ2-7, with D perhaps TRBD2 (6 bases). This CDR3 is 14 amino acids long. With 6 bases removed from V and 2 bases from J, the gap between germline ends came to 14 bases. From germline, CDR1 is ENHRY and CDR2 SYGVKD. DNA for the CDR3: TGTGCCATCAGCCCGGGACTTCCCCCCTACGAGCAGTACTTC. It translates to CAISPGLPPYEQYF.

The chain is built from TRBV7-9 and TRBJ2-1; D may be TRBD1 (6 bases). This CDR3 is 16 amino acids long. Germline V gene data show CDR1 as SEHNR and CDR2 as FQNEAQ (reference sequence). Trimming shortened V by 2 bases and J by 8 bases, and 19 bases separated the two germline ends. CDR3 coding DNA: TGTGCCAGCAGCTTAAGTACAGGGATTATCTTTTATGAGCAGTTCTTC. Translating gives CASSLSTGIIFYEQFF.

This chain connects TRBV6-1 to TRBJ2-5; 7 positions match TRBD1. Germline-derived CDR1 and CDR2 are MNHNS and SASEGT. With 9 bases clipped from V and 1 base from J, the junction kept 8 bases outside the gene matches. This CDR3 has 14 amino acids. The CDR3 here is CASSTGLVQETQYF. Here the CDR3 DNA reads TGTGCCAGTTCGACAGGGTTGGTCCAAGAGACCCAGTACTTC.

V gene TRBV20-1 combines with J gene TRBJ2-5; weak D call: TRBD2 (6 bases). Trimming cost V 3 bases and J 5 bases, with 7 bases left between them. This CDR3 spans 11 amino acids. CDR1 is DFQATT and CDR2 is SNEGSKA in the germline V gene (reference sequence). CDR3 sequence (DNA): TGCAGTGCTAGGGGGAGGGAGACCCAGTACTTC. Protein sequence: CSARGRETQYF.

The gene calls are TRBV11-3 and TRBJ1-6, with 9 bases lining up with TRBD1. The CDR3 loop spans 15 amino acids. J gave up 7 bases and V 5 bases, and 6 bases lay outside the gene matches. Germline lookup yields CDR1 SGHNT and CDR2 YENEEA. The CDR3 DNA follows: TGTGCCAGCAGCGACAGACAGGGGGGGAATTCACCCCTCCACTTT. Encoded protein: CASSDRQGGNSPLHF.

The J gene is TRBJ1-1, the V gene TRBV19, with 7 bases matching TRBD1. Germline assignment: CDR1 LNHDA and CDR2 SQIVND (reference sequence). The length of the CDR3 is 13 residues. J gave up 3 bases and V 6 bases, and 4 bases lay outside the gene matches. CDR3 nucleotide sequence: TGTGCCAGTAGCCTTACAGGGGACACTGAAGCTTTCTTT. Protein sequence: CASSLTGDTEAFF.

In its sample, this clone was seen a few times. DNA for the CDR3: TGTGCCAGCAGGAAGAACAGGATGAACACTGAAGCTTTCTTT. Residues: CASRKNRMNTEAFF. The chain couples TRBV6-6 to TRBJ1-1, with D perhaps matching TRBD1 (5 bases). The V end lost 6 bases, the J end lost 0 bases, and 11 bases lay between the germline ends. CDR1 and CDR2 (germline): MNHNY, SVGAGI (reference sequence). The CDR3 runs to 14 residues.

This clone was counted between two and nine times. The rearrangement links TRBV6-6 to TRBJ2-5, with D maybe TRBD2 (6 bases). V was cut by 6 bases and J by 5 bases, with 16 bases left in between. The CDR3 covers 14 residues. Germline V CDR1 and CDR2: MNHNY, SVGAGI (reference sequence). CDR3 DNA sequence: TGTGCCAGCAGGCCGACTAGGAACGGGGAGACCCAGTACTTC. Protein sequence: CASRPTRNGETQYF.

The genes are TRBV4-2 and TRBJ1-5; D not resolved. V dropped 0 bases and J dropped 6 bases, with 12 bases sitting between them. This CDR3 is built from 15 residues. Per the germline V gene, CDR1 is LGHNA and CDR2 is YNFKEQ. CDR3 bases: TGTGCCAGCAGCCAAGAGCCGGTCCTGAGTCAGCCCCAGCATTTT. Translation: CASSQEPVLSQPQHF.

This clone has just one count. The V call is TRBV18, the J call TRBJ1-1; 7 bases are a match to TRBD1. CDR3 length: 16 residues. Germline V gives CDR1 KGHSH, CDR2 LQKENI. V shed 3 bases, J shed 0 bases, and the junction held 7 bases outside the gene matches. CDR3: CASSPSGGGMNTEAFF. The CDR3 DNA reads TGTGCCAGCTCACCGTCTGGAGGGGGCATGAACACTGAAGCTTTCTTT.

This chain joins TRBV6-5 and TRBJ1-1; no clear D gene. Trimming shortened V by 2 bases and J by 5 bases, and 12 bases separated the two germline ends. Germline lookup yields CDR1 MNHEY and CDR2 SVGAGI. The length of the CDR3 is 14 residues. The CDR3 here is CASSYEGSSTEAFF. The CDR3 coding sequence is TGTGCCAGCAGTTACGAGGGTAGTTCTACTGAAGCTTTCTTT.

The chain couples TRBV5-5 to TRBJ2-7, with 11 positions matching TRBD1. The CDR3 loop spans 16 amino acids. Germline CDR1 SGHKS, CDR2 YYEKEE (reference sequence). V dropped 4 bases and J dropped 5; count of bases not matched to a gene: 11. The DNA of the CDR3 is TGTGCCAGCAGCACAACCGGGACAGGGGGAGCTAACGAGCAGTACTTC. This translates into CASSTTGTGGANEQYF.

The chain is built from TRBV27 and TRBJ2-1; unclear D gene. V was trimmed by 3 bases and J by 1 base, leaving 7 bases between them. CDR1 and CDR2 from the germline V gene are MNHEY and SMNVEV (reference sequence). This CDR3 comprises 14 residues. The CDR3 here is CASSFASSYNEQFF. CDR3 bases: TGTGCCAGCAGTTTTGCTAGTTCCTACAATGAGCAGTTCTTC.

This clone has just one count. The chain joins TRBV5-4 to TRBJ2-4; possibly TRBD1 for D (5 bases). The CDR3 is 14 amino acids. Germline assignment: CDR1 SGHNT and CDR2 YYREEE (reference sequence). With 3 bases removed from V and 7 bases from J, the gap between germline ends came to 14 bases. The DNA for the CDR3 is TGTGCCAGCAGCTACCAGGGCACGCCCAACATTCAGTACTTC. It yields the protein CASSYQGTPNIQYF. Combining the CDR3 with reference TRBV5-4 and TRBJ2-4 gives the whole variable domain ETGVTQSPTHLIKTRGQQVTLRCSSQSGHNTVSWYQQALGQGPQFIFQYYREEENGRGNFPPRFSGLQFPNYSSELNVNALELDDSALYLCASSYQGTPNIQYFGAGTRLSVL.

This chain connects TRBV18 to TRBJ1-4; possibly TRBD1 for D (6 bases). Trimming took off 4 bases at V and 7 bases at J, with 16 bases between the two ends. Germline CDR1 reads KGHSH; CDR2 reads LQKENI. This CDR3 contains 15 residues. CDR3 in amino acids: CASSQRTDLGEKLFF. The CDR3 nucleotides read TGTGCCAGCTCACAACGGACAGATTTAGGTGAAAAACTGTTTTTT.

Notes on this clone: In the same sample, other DNA sequences code for this CDR3. V and J are TRBV19 and TRBJ2-5, with D possibly matching TRBD1 (5 bases). Germline assignment: CDR1 LNHDA and CDR2 SQIVND (reference sequence). CDR3 length: 13 residues. V lost 3 bases to trimming and J lost 5 bases, with 10 bases between them. The CDR3 bases are TGTGCCAGTAGTATTCAGGGTCGGGAGACCCAGTACTTC. Its translation: CASSIQGRETQYF.

The chain combines TRBV11-2 with TRBJ1-2; TRBD1 might be the D (6 bases). CDR3 size: 12 residues. Trimming took 6 bases from V and 4 from J, leaving 9 bases between them. Germline CDR1 is SGHAT and CDR2 is FQNNGV. The DNA for the CDR3 is TGTGCCAGCAGGGAACAGGGCTATGGCTACACCTTC. Amino acids: CASREQGYGYTF.

Only one count was recorded for this clone. The rearrangement joins TRBV4-3 to TRBJ2-2, with D tentatively TRBD2 (6 bases). Germline lookup yields CDR1 LGHNA and CDR2 YSLEER. This CDR3 is built from 15 residues. V lost 1 base and J 5 bases, leaving 11 bases between the germline ends. The CDR3, as DNA: TGCGCCAGCAGCCAAGCCTACGGGGGTACCGGGGAGCTGTTTTTT. Protein: CASSQAYGGTGELFF.

This chain's CDR3 is CASARGPGGETQYF. The DNA for the CDR3 is TGTGCCAGCGCCCGGGGCCCAGGGGGGGAGACCCAGTACTTC. V and J are TRBV6-5 and TRBJ2-5, with a possible D match to TRBD1 (7 bases). This CDR3 region has 14 residues. Trimming took 8 bases from V and 5 from J, leaving 18 bases between them. The germline V gene encodes CDR1 MNHEY and CDR2 SVGAGI.

The chain couples TRBV6-5 to TRBJ2-3; 7 nucleotides match TRBD1. V trimming: 4 bases; J trimming: 4 bases; junction bases outside the gene matches: 5. Germline CDR1 and CDR2: MNHEY and SVGAGI. The CDR3 covers 14 residues. The CDR3 DNA reads TGTGCCAGCAGTTCCCGACAGGGATCAGATACGCAGTATTTT. Its protein is CASSSRQGSDTQYF.

The chain joins TRBV18 to TRBJ2-5; TRBD2 matches at 13 bases. CDR1 KGHSH and CDR2 LQKENI come from the germline V gene. V trimming: 6 bases; J trimming: 5 bases; junction bases outside the gene matches: 15. CDR3 length: 18 amino acids. Here the CDR3 reads CASSRTGTSGARLETQYF. DNA for the CDR3: TGTGCCAGCTCGCGCACCGGGACTAGCGGGGCCCGTCTGGAGACCCAGTACTTC.

The V call is TRBV28, the J call TRBJ2-4; 7 bases are shared with TRBD1. Germline V CDR1 and CDR2: MDHEN, SYDVKM. This CDR3 contains 11 residues. V dropped 6 bases and J dropped 9; count of bases not matched to a gene: 2. This CDR3 is CASSEGAIQYF. In DNA form, the CDR3 reads TGTGCCAGCAGCGAGGGGGCCATTCAGTACTTC.

The chain links TRBV13 to TRBJ2-3; 8 nucleotides match TRBD2. Per germline, CDR1 PRHDT and CDR2 FYEKMQ (reference sequence). The CDR3 loop spans 16 amino acids. The V segment lost 5 bases and the J segment 4 bases; nucleotides outside the gene matches: 11. CDR3 DNA: TGTGCCAGCAGCGCCACTAGCGGAGACGGCCCAGATACGCAGTATTTT. Amino acid sequence: CASSATSGDGPDTQYF. The full variable domain, rest sourced from reference TRBV13 and TRBJ2-3, is AAGVIQSPRHLIKEKRETATLKCYPIPRHDTVYWYQQGPGQDPQFLISFYEKMQSDKGSIPDRFSAQQFSDYHSELNMSSLELGDSALYFCASSATSGDGPDTQYFGPGTRLTVL.

This chain connects TRBV6-1 to TRBJ1-5; 8 nucleotides match TRBD1. The V segment lost 7 bases and the J segment 5 bases; nucleotides outside the gene matches: 4. CDR1 and CDR2 from the germline V gene are MNHNS and SASEGT. This CDR3 is built from 13 residues. The CDR3 reads CASTTDRDQPQHF. Here the CDR3 DNA reads TGTGCCAGCACCACGGACAGGGATCAGCCCCAGCATTTT.

The chain uses TRBV7-6 and TRBJ2-2; 7 bases line up with TRBD1. Germline V gene lookup returns CDR1 SGHVS and CDR2 FNYEAQ. The CDR3 extends over 13 amino acids. V dropped 4 bases and J dropped 7; count of bases not matched to a gene: 3. The CDR3 DNA reads as TGTGCCAGCAGCTGGGACAGTCGCGGGGAGCTGTTTTTT. Translating gives CASSWDSRGELFF.

The chain carries TRBV5-1 and TRBJ2-1, with 13 bases identical to TRBD2. V shed 4 bases, J shed 7 bases, and the junction held 8 bases outside the gene matches. This CDR3 is 16 amino acids long. Germline CDR1 reads SGHRS; CDR2 reads YFSETQ. The CDR3 reads CASSVAGTSGINEQFF. CDR3 DNA sequence: TGCGCCAGCAGCGTTGCCGGGACTAGCGGGATAAATGAGCAGTTCTTC.